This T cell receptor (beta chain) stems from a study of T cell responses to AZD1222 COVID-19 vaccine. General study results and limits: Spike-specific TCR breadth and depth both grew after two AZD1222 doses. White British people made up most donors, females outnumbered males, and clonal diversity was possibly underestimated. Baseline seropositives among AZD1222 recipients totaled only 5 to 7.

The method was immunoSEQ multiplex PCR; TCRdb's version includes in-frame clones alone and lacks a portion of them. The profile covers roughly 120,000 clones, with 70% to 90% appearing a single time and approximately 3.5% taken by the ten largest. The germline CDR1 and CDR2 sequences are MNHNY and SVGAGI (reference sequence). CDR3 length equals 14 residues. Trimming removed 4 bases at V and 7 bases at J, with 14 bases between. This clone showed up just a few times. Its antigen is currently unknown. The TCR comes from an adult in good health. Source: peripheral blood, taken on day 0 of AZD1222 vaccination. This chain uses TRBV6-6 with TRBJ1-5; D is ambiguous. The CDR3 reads CASSWSTLEQPQHF. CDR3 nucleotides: TGTGCCAGCAGTTGGTCTACACTCGAGCAGCCCCAGCATTTT.